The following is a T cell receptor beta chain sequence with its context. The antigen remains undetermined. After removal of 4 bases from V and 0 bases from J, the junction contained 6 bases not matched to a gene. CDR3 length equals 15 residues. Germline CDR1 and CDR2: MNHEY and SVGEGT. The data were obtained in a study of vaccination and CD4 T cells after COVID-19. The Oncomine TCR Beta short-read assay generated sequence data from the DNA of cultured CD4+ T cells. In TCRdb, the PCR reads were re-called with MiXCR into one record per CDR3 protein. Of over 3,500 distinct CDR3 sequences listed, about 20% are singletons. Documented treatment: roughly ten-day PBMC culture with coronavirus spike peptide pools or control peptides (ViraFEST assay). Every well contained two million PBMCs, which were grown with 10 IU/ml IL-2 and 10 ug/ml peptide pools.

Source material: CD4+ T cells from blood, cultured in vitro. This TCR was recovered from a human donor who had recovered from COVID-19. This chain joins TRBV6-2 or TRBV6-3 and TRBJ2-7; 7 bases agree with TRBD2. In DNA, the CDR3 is TGTGCCAGCAGTTCCCCCGGGGGGAGCTCCTACGAGCAGTACTTC. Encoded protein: CASSSPGGSSYEQYF.